The 7 T cell receptor beta chains below were found in one sample sequenced in a study of T cells in localized non-small cell lung cancer (dated by TCRdb to about 2020). Receptor amplification or capture employed the immunoSEQ multiplex PCR assay. TCRdb limited this immuneACCESS table to in-frame rearrangements with V and J called. A share of clones is missing; checked studies link under half to unresolved V genes, and the rest is unexplained. This sample comprises 72,000 or so clones, just under 85% of them detected only once. Around an eighth of the sample goes to the ten largest clones. The sample was peripheral blood, taken before any cancer treatment. These receptors were collected from a female donor older than 55 with stage I lung adenocarcinoma.

The CDR3, as DNA: TGTGCCAGCACCAGACAGAAGAACACTGAAGCTTTCTTT. Its protein product is CASTRQKNTEAFF. The genes are TRBV6-6 and TRBJ1-1, with D possibly being TRBD1 (5 bases). The ends were cut back, 7 bases at V and 1 base at J, with 10 bases in the middle. The germline V gene has CDR1 MNHNY and CDR2 SVGAGI (reference sequence). This CDR3 is 13 amino acids long.

The chain combines TRBV7-3 with TRBJ1-1, with a tentative D call TRBD1 (6 bases). The CDR3 covers 16 residues. Trimming shortened V by 2 bases and J by 3 bases, and 16 bases separated the two germline ends. CDR1 is SGHTA and CDR2 is FQGTGA in the germline V gene. The CDR3, as DNA: TGTGCCAGCAGCTTACTTGGGGGGCTTCGGGACACTGAAGCTTTCTTT. Translation: CASSLLGGLRDTEAFF.

The chain joins TRBV6-1 to TRBJ1-1; D ambiguous. Trimming shortened V by 7 bases and J by 5 bases, and 5 bases separated the two germline ends. Per germline, CDR1 MNHNS and CDR2 SASEGT. The CDR3 extends over 10 amino acids. The CDR3: CASTGTEAFF. The CDR3 DNA is TGTGCCAGCACGGGTACTGAAGCTTTCTTT.

This clone has just a few counts. The rearrangement joins TRBV4-2 to TRBJ2-5; D is ambiguous. The germline gives CDR1 LGHNA, CDR2 YNFKEQ. This CDR3 has 13 residues. V shed 3 bases and J shed 4 bases, with 9 bases lying between them. The CDR3 sequence: CASSQSRGETQYF. CDR3 bases: TGTGCCAGCAGCCAGTCTAGAGGAGAGACCCAGTACTTC.

The chain combines TRBV7-3 with TRBJ2-2; the match to TRBD2 covers 12 bases. CDR1 SGHTA and CDR2 FQGTGA come from the germline V gene. CDR3 length: 20 amino acids. V dropped 5 bases and J dropped 7; count of bases not matched to a gene: 20. The CDR3 nucleotides are TGTGCCAGCAGCCTGACCGCCCGGCTAGCGGGGGGGCCGCGGATCGGGGAGCTGTTTTTT. Residues: CASSLTARLAGGPRIGELFF.

The J gene is TRBJ2-3, the V gene TRBV7-6; D not certain. CDR1 is SGHVS and CDR2 is FNYEAQ in the germline V gene. With 0 bases removed from V and 0 bases from J, the gap between germline ends came to 4 bases. This CDR3 is 14 amino acids long. CDR3 in amino acids: CASSLARSTDTQYF. In nucleotides, the CDR3 is TGTGCCAGCAGCTTAGCGCGGAGCACAGATACGCAGTATTTT.

This clone was detected once. The chain carries TRBV29-1 and TRBJ2-3; D is tentatively TRBD1 or TRBD2 (5 bases each). The CDR3 loop spans 12 amino acids. Per the germline V gene, CDR1 is SQVTM and CDR2 is ANQGSEA. V lost 3 bases and J 2 bases, leaving 6 bases between the germline ends. CDR3 residues: CSVEGDTDTQYF. CDR3 nucleotide sequence: TGCAGCGTTGAGGGGGACACAGATACGCAGTATTTT.